This T cell receptor beta chain was captured in a study of cytomegalovirus exposure and HLA in healthy donors. The PCR contained 60 Vbeta and 13 Jbeta primers. Produced via immunoSEQ multiplex PCR; TCRdb's table is partial and in-frame only. The table lists over 100,000 clones, approximately 80% of them singletons. Unmatched junction bases numbered 1, after V lost 3 bases and J lost 6 bases. Germline V gives CDR1 SGHAT, CDR2 FQNNGV. The CDR3 sequence is 15 residues long. This rearrangement joins TRBV11-2 to TRBJ1-6, with 11 bases aligning to TRBD1. This clonotype originated in a woman in her late teens or twenties in good health and CMV-seropositive. Input material: PBMCs. Written as DNA, the CDR3 is TGTGCCAGCAGCTTGGGACAGGGGGTTAATTCACCCCTCCACTTT. Translating gives CASSLGQGVNSPLHF.